This TCR beta chain was captured by sequencing in a study of long-term antiretroviral therapy in people with HIV. Study results and caveats: HIV repertoires had narrower CDR3 length ranges than controls. Dominant in the repertoire at all time points were clones expanded before ART. Transplant-donor-level diversity was not reached after ART, though diversity increased.

About this clone: The antigen remains undetermined.

CDR3 length: 17 amino acids. The V and J ends lost 5 bases and 4 bases respectively, with 21 bases between them. CDR1 is MDHEN and CDR2 is SYDVKM in the germline V gene. Version v3.0 of the immunoSEQ assay ran at survey level. Data came from immunoSEQ multiplex PCR; TCRdb stores just in-frame clones and leaves some out. Of tens of thousands of clones listed, 70% to 90% are singletons. All donors provided no fewer than one pre-ART and no fewer than two post-ART PBMC samples. The chain is built from TRBV28 and TRBJ1-5; D perhaps matches TRBD1 (5 bases). Sequenced here: unsorted PBMCs, sampled just over 2.7 years before starting antiretroviral therapy. This TCR derives from a woman in her twenties or thirties with HIV. The CDR3 is CASSPPSGRATNQPQHF. DNA of the CDR3: TGTGCCAGCAGTCCCCCCTCGGGCAGGGCAACGAATCAGCCCCAGCATTTT. The complete variable domain, with remaining parts taken from reference TRBV28 and TRBJ1-5, reads DVKVTQSSRYLVKRTGEKVFLECVQDMDHENMFWYRQDPGLGLRLIYFSYDVKMKEKGDIPEGYSVSREKKERFSLILESASTNQTSMYLCASSPPSGRATNQPQHFGDGTRLSIL.